This record concerns one TCR beta chain sequence. This CDR3 region has 14 residues. V was trimmed by 3 bases and J by 4 bases, leaving 12 bases between them. CDR1 is SNHLY and CDR2 is FYNNEI in the germline V gene. Every isolated RNA sample was fully reverse transcribed, so sequencing captured expressed TCRB transcripts. Libraries were prepared by immunoSEQ multiplex PCR; TCRdb keeps only in-frame clonotypes and omits some of them. This sample has 450,000 to 600,000 clones, with approximately 28% found just once. The data belong to a study of beta chain features in type 1 diabetes. The source is a man between 18 and 35 years old in good health. The V and J genes are TRBV2 and TRBJ1-2; a possible D gene is TRBD1 (6 bases). The sequencing input was naive CD4+ T cells from blood. In DNA form, the CDR3 reads TGTGCCAGCAGTGAGAGGCGGGACACCTATGGCTACACCTTC. It specifies CASSERRDTYGYTF. Full variable domain (rest looked up from reference TRBV2 and TRBJ1-2): EPEVTQTPSHQVTQMGQEVILRCVPISNHLYFYWYRQILGQKVEFLVSFYNNEISEKSEIFDDQFSVERPDGSNFTLKIRSTKLEDSAMYFCASSERRDTYGYTFGSGTRLTVV.